The sequence of this TCR beta chain was determined in a study of T cells in Graves' hyperthyroidism and ophthalmopathy. The table lists this clonotype with many counts. With 1 base removed from V and 3 bases from J, the gap between germline ends came to 7 bases. There are 14 residues in the CDR3. Template material for amplifying TCR beta CDR3 regions consisted of RNA transcripts. HTBI primers were used for first-round RT-PCR of the TCR CDR3. Each CDR3 protein is one row after TCRdb ran MiXCR on the multiplex PCR reads. The table shows some 600,000 distinct CDR3 sequences, with around 13% occurring only once. Patients aged 18 to 65 with hyperthyroidism were newly diagnosed, with duration under 2 months. Uncontrolled infection, other autoimmune disease, pregnancy or lactation excluded patients. Every diagnosis used clinical symptoms, serum thyroxine and TRAb, thyroid ultrasound and orbital computed tomography. The PBMCs were sourced from fresh peripheral blood (around 9.3 ml).

V and J are TRBV12-3 or TRBV12-4 and TRBJ1-3; D call uncertain. The sample comprised blood. The sequence derives from a woman in her twenties or thirties with Graves' hyperthyroidism that later progressed to Graves' ophthalmopathy. The CDR3, as DNA: TGTGCCAGCAGTTTAGGGCACCGTGGAAACACCATATATTTT. The encoded protein is CASSLGHRGNTIYF.